This T cell receptor (beta chain) originates from a study of blood T cell repertoires in COVID-19. Across the whole study: The United States, Italy and Spain were the sources of the acute and convalescent COVID-19 samples. T cells, B-cell-depleted T cells, or PBMCs provided the cDNA or gDNA that served as material.

Trimming cost V 5 bases and J 8 bases; bases outside gene matches: 9. CDR3 length: 13 amino acids. The germline CDR1 and CDR2 sequences are SQVTM and ANQGSEA. Repertoires were generated with immunoSEQ multiplex PCR, while TCRdb's copy carries only in-frame clones and drops some. The table shows about 50,000 clones, with more than 70% occurring only once. The sequence was obtained from a human donor in a cohort sampled during active COVID-19. Sequenced input: peripheral blood. The genes are TRBV29-1 and TRBJ1-2, with 9 nucleotides matching TRBD1. DNA for the CDR3: TGCAGCGTTCAAGGGGGACAGGGCTTGGGCTACACCTTC. Encoded protein: CSVQGGQGLGYTF.